The 19 T cell receptor beta chains below come from one sample, sequenced in a study of T cell clusters in autoimmune cytopenias. Some 34,000 genome equivalents of blood DNA were amplified for TRB. Multiplex touch-down PCR amplified TRB using TRB-A and TRB-B pools in one tube. Following a re-call of the multiplex PCR reads, TCRdb has one entry per CDR3 protein and lacks DNA. The table gives about 6,300 distinct CDR3 sequences; the top ten clones make up 4% to 5% of it. The sequenced material came from peripheral blood. The receptors here all came from a human donor with an autoimmune cytopenia or autoimmune hepatitis (not recorded which).

Frequency places this clonotype as medium-sized. The V and J genes are TRBV6-1 and TRBJ1-5; TCRdb returns TRBD1, unconfirmable since there is no DNA. This CDR3 has 14 amino acids. Germline CDR1 MNHNS, CDR2 SASEGT. This CDR3 reads CASSEGQGYQPQHF.

V usage is TRBV18 and J usage is TRBJ1-5. The CDR3 spans 13 residues. The germline V gene encodes CDR1 KGHSH and CDR2 LQKENI. CDR3 loop: CASSPNGDQPQHF.

In terms of frequency, this clonotype is large. The V gene is TRBV29-1, the J gene TRBJ2-3; checking the TCRdb D call of TRBD1 is not possible without DNA. Germline V gene lookup returns CDR1 SQVTM and CDR2 ANQGSEA. The CDR3 loop spans 14 amino acids. The CDR3 is CSTSRGHNTDTQYF.

The chain recombines TRBV19 with TRBJ1-4; TCRdb designates TRBD1, a call that cannot be tested without DNA. Germline V gene data show CDR1 as LNHDA and CDR2 as SQIVND (reference sequence). There are 14 residues in the CDR3. CDR3 amino acids: CATSERQGNEKLFF. Based on the CDR3 plus reference TRBV19 and TRBJ1-4, the full variable domain is DGGITQSPKYLFRKEGQNVTLSCEQNLNHDAMYWYRQDPGQGLRLIYYSQIVNDFQKGDIAEGYSVSREKKESFPLTVTSAQKNPTAFYLCATSERQGNEKLFFGSGTQLSVL.

Measured by frequency, this clonotype is medium-sized. The J gene is TRBJ1-1, the V gene TRBV5-4; without DNA, the TCRdb call of TRBD1 cannot be checked. The length of the CDR3 is 16 residues. The germline CDR1 and CDR2 sequences are SGHNT and YYREEE (reference sequence). The CDR3 spells CASSSSSRGPGTEAFF. The full variable domain, rest sourced from reference TRBV5-4 and TRBJ1-1, is ETGVTQSPTHLIKTRGQQVTLRCSSQSGHNTVSWYQQALGQGPQFIFQYYREEENGRGNFPPRFSGLQFPNYSSELNVNALELDDSALYLCASSSSSRGPGTEAFFGQGTRLTVV.

This clonotype is classed as medium-sized by frequency. The chain combines TRBV27 with TRBJ2-1; TCRdb returns TRBD1, unconfirmable since there is no DNA. Per the germline V gene, CDR1 is MNHEY and CDR2 is SMNVEV (reference sequence). This CDR3 has 16 residues. The CDR3 protein is CASSLMPGGRVGEQFF.

By frequency, this clonotype is medium-sized (0.01 to 0.1%). The chain uses TRBV27 and TRBJ1-2; TCRdb outputs TRBD1, but without DNA this stays unchecked. The CDR3 extends over 14 amino acids. From germline, CDR1 is MNHEY and CDR2 SMNVEV (reference sequence). CDR3 region: CASSRQGLNYGYTF.

This clonotype is identified as large from frequency. V and J are TRBV29-1 and TRBJ2-3; TCRdb calls TRBD2, which cannot be checked without DNA. Germline V CDR1 and CDR2: SQVTM, ANQGSEA. There are 13 residues in the CDR3. The CDR3 loop is CSVEASGTDTQYF.

This chain joins TRBV28 and TRBJ2-1; TCRdb calls TRBD2, which cannot be checked without DNA. Germline V CDR1 and CDR2: MDHEN, SYDVKM. There are 15 residues in the CDR3. CDR3 region: CASGAWVAGLAEQFF.

This clonotype is medium-sized by frequency. The rearrangement links TRBV15 to TRBJ2-1; the TRBD2 assignment by TCRdb is unverifiable without DNA. The germline V gene encodes CDR1 LNHNV and CDR2 YYDKDF (reference sequence). The CDR3 loop spans 17 amino acids. CDR3 in amino acids: CATSRDGLSRSYNEQFF.

The chain joins TRBV11-2 to TRBJ2-3; checking the TCRdb D call of TRBD1 is not possible without DNA. The length of the CDR3 is 14 residues. CDR1 SGHAT and CDR2 FQNNGV come from the germline V gene. This CDR3 reads CASSSSRGADTQYF.

The chain recombines TRBV20-1 with TRBJ1-6. The CDR3 loop spans 13 amino acids. Germline V gene sequence: CDR1 DFQATT, CDR2 SNEGSKA (reference sequence). The CDR3 loop is CSAHRGGNSPLHF.

This clonotype shows up as large by frequency. The V call is TRBV18, the J call TRBJ1-6. The CDR3 is made up of 17 amino acids. Per the germline V gene, CDR1 is KGHSH and CDR2 is LQKENI. The CDR3 here is CASSPPAIRSYNSPLHF.

The chain is built from TRBV12-3 or TRBV12-4 and TRBJ2-7; the D gene TCRdb calls, TRBD1, cannot be checked with no DNA. The CDR3 spans 15 residues. CDR3 loop: CASSPWTGPTYEQYF.

This chain uses TRBV7-9 with TRBJ2-7; the TCRdb call, TRBD1, lacks DNA for checking. This CDR3 has 14 amino acids. The germline V gene has CDR1 SEHNR and CDR2 FQNEAQ (reference sequence). CDR3 sequence: CASSLGTSPYEQYF.

The genes are TRBV7-9 and TRBJ2-3; TCRdb names TRBD1, which stays unverified in the absence of DNA. Looked up from germline, CDR1 is SEHNR and CDR2 is FQNEAQ (reference sequence). The CDR3 spans 17 residues. The chain's CDR3 is CASSLEGTGVYTDTQYF.

V is TRBV7-9 and J is TRBJ2-7; TCRdb lists TRBD1, though no DNA is available to test this call. Germline lookup yields CDR1 SEHNR and CDR2 FQNEAQ (reference sequence). The CDR3 is 15 amino acids. CDR3 amino acids: CASSSQWDTFYEQYF.

This clonotype is deemed medium-sized by its frequency. The V call is TRBV5-1, the J call TRBJ1-2; TCRdb outputs TRBD1, but without DNA this stays unchecked. The CDR3 has 15 residues. Germline V lookup: CDR1 SGHRS, CDR2 YFSETQ. This chain's CDR3 is CASSLTDSPGYGYTF.

This clonotype is deemed medium-sized by its frequency. This chain links TRBV12-3 or TRBV12-4 with TRBJ2-2; the D gene TCRdb calls, TRBD1, cannot be checked with no DNA. There are 15 residues in the CDR3. CDR3 loop: CASSLAGQGYGELFF.